One TCR beta chain is described in this entry. Its specificity is not known. The sample belongs to a study of neurological immune-mediated disorders. Preparation of the unsorted libraries drew on 2 million PBMCs stored at -80 C. TCRdb re-analysed the 5' RACE reads in MiXCR, keeping a single row per CDR3 protein. The table shows more than 25,000 distinct CDR3 sequences, with 9% to 13% occurring only once. Study-wide points: The absence of any CDR3 amino acid sequence shared by expanded clones across subjects suggests that repertoires were private in all groups. The greatest TCR clonal expansion appeared in HTLV-1-associated myelopathy and the smallest, falling below healthy controls, in multiple sclerosis.

Germline V gene data show CDR1 as SGDLS and CDR2 as YYNGEE. V lost 2 bases, J lost 4 bases, and 12 bases lay in between. CDR3 length: 15 amino acids. Sequencing was done on a sample of PBMCs. The chain has TRBV9 and TRBJ1-4; tentative D call: TRBD1 (6 bases). This clonotype originated in a woman aged 55-70 years in good health. As DNA, the CDR3 is TGTGCCAGCAGCGTCTCGGGACACTTTAATGAAAAACTGTTTTTT. Translating it yields CASSVSGHFNEKLFF.